This T cell receptor beta chain was identified during a study of blood T cell repertoires in COVID-19. Clones were read by immunoSEQ multiplex PCR, and TCRdb kept only the in-frame ones, dropping some. Of 300,000 to 400,000 clones detected, about 87% appear once; the ten largest clones hold 1.5% to 2%. The CDR3 is 16 amino acids. With V trimmed by 10 bases and J by 4 bases, 15 bases remained unmatched. CDR1 is MRHNA, CDR2 SNTAGT, per germline. Material for sequencing was peripheral blood. The gene calls are TRBV6-4 and TRBJ2-3, with TRBD1 matching 9 bases. The sequence was collected from a woman aged 25 to 39 with COVID-19, enrolled during active disease. As DNA, the CDR3 is TGTGCCACCTCAGACCCGACAGGGGGAGGCGCAGATACGCAGTATTTT. This codes for CATSDPTGGGADTQYF.